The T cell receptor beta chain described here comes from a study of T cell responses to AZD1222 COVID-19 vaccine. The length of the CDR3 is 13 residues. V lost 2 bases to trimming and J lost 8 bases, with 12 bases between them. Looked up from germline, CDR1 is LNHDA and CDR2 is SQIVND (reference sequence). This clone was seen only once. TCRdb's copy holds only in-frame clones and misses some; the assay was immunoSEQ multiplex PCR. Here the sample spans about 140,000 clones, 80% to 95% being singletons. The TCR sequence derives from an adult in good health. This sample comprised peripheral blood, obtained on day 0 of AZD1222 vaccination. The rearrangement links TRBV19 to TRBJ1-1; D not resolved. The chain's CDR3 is CASSIPTSGEAFF. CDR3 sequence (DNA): TGTGCCAGTAGTATACCAACATCTGGCGAAGCTTTCTTT. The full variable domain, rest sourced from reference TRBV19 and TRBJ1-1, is DGGITQSPKYLFRKEGQNVTLSCEQNLNHDAMYWYRQDPGQGLRLIYYSQIVNDFQKGDIAEGYSVSREKKESFPLTVTSAQKNPTAFYLCASSIPTSGEAFFGQGTRLTVV.